This T cell receptor beta chain was obtained from a study of blood T cell repertoires in COVID-19. Across the study: The United States, Italy and Spain were the sources of the acute and convalescent COVID-19 samples. PBMCs, B-cell-depleted T cells, or T cells were the source of the cDNA or gDNA that made up the material.

With V trimmed by 2 bases and J by 2 bases, 3 bases remained unmatched. The CDR3 extends over 15 amino acids. Germline-derived CDR1 and CDR2 are SGDLS and YYNGEE. In the authors' methods: From reference gene primer amplification, estimates of nucleated cell counts were derived. Produced via immunoSEQ multiplex PCR; TCRdb's table is partial and in-frame only. That table supplies the V and J calls and clone size; D and trimming were determined from the DNA. Here the sample spans approximately 100,000 clones, over 80% being singletons. V gene TRBV9 combines with J gene TRBJ2-4; 8 nucleotides agree with TRBD2. Sequenced sample: peripheral blood. This sequence was found in a man over 45 with acute or convalescent COVID-19. The CDR3 loop is CASSVGLATKNIQYF. The DNA for the CDR3 is TGTGCCAGCAGCGTCGGACTAGCCACCAAAAACATTCAGTACTTC.